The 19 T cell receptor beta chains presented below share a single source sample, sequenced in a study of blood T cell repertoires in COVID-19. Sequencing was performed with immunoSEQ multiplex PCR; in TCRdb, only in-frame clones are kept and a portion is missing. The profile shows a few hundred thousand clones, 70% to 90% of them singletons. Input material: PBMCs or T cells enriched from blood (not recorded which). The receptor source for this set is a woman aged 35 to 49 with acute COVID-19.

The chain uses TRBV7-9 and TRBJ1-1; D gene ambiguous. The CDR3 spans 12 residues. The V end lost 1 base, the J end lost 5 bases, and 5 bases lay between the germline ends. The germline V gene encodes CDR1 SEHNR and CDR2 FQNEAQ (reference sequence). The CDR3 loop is CASSLVNTEAFF. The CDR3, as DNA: TGTGCCAGCAGCTTAGTCAATACTGAAGCTTTCTTT.

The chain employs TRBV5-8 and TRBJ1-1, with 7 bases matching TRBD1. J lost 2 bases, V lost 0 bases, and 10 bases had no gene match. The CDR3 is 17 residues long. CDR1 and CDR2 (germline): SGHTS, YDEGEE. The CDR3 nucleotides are TGTGCCAGCAGCTTGGCCATAACTTCAGGGGGAAACACTGAAGCTTTCTTT. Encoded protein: CASSLAITSGGNTEAFF. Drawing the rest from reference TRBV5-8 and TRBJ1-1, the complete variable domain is EAGVTQSPTHLIKTRGQQATLRCSPISGHTSVYWYQQALGLGLQFLLWYDEGEERNRGNFPPRFSGRQFPNYSSELNVNALELEDSALYLCASSLAITSGGNTEAFFGQGTRLTVV.

The CDR3: CATFYQGAWDYGYTF. In DNA form, the CDR3 reads TGTGCCACCTTCTACCAGGGGGCCTGGGACTATGGCTACACCTTC. The chain links TRBV19 to TRBJ1-2; TRBD1 agrees at 8 bases. The V gene's germline CDR1 is LNHDA and CDR2 SQIVND (reference sequence). J was trimmed by 3 bases and V by 10 bases; bases with no gene match: 13. This CDR3 comprises 15 residues.

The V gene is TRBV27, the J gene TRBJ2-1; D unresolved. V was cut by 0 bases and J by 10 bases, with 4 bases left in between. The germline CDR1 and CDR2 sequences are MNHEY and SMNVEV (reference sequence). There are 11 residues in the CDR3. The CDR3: CASSLSREQFF. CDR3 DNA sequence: TGTGCCAGCAGTTTATCGAGAGAGCAGTTCTTC.

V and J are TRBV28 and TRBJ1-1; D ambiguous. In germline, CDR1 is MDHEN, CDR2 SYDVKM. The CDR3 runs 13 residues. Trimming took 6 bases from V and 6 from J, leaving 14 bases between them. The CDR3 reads CASSPPNTPEAFF. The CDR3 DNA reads TGTGCCAGCAGCCCACCGAATACACCTGAAGCTTTCTTT.

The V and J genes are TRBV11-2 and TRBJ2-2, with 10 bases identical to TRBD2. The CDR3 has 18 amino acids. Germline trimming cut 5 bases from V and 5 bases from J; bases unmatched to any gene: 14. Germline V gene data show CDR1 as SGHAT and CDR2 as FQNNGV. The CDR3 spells CASSPGTSVWGYTGELFF. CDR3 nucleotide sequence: TGTGCCAGCAGCCCAGGGACTAGCGTCTGGGGATATACCGGGGAGCTGTTTTTT.

The DNA for the CDR3 is TGTGCCAGCAGCCCAAAACCCCGGACAGGGGACCAGGGGGAGACCCAGTACTTC. Protein sequence: CASSPKPRTGDQGETQYF. V is TRBV7-3 and J is TRBJ2-5, with 9 bases aligning to TRBD1. The CDR3 consists of 18 residues. From germline, CDR1 is SGHTA and CDR2 FQGTGA. J gave up 5 bases and V 5 bases, and 18 bases lay outside the gene matches.

The CDR3 DNA sequence: TGTGCCACCTATTATTCAGGGTCCTACGAGCAGTACTTC. This sequence encodes CATYYSGSYEQYF. The chain links TRBV28 to TRBJ2-7; possible D gene TRBD1, 5 bases. This CDR3 comprises 13 residues. In germline, CDR1 is MDHEN, CDR2 SYDVKM. The V end was cut by 10 bases, the J end by 1 base, with 14 bases between.

CDR3 loop: CASSLAGRRGEKLFF. CDR3 in DNA: TGTGCCAGCAGCTTGGCGGGCAGGAGGGGTGAAAAACTGTTTTTT. The V gene is TRBV5-4, the J gene TRBJ1-4; TRBD1 might be the D (5 bases). Trimming cost V 0 bases and J 7 bases, with 13 bases left between them. Germline-derived CDR1 and CDR2 are SGHNT and YYREEE (reference sequence). The CDR3 runs 15 residues.

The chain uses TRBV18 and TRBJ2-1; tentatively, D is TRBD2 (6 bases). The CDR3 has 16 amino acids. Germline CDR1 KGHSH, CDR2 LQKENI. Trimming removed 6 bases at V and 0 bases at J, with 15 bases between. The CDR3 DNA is TGTGCCAGCTCCAGTACACTAGCTTCCTCCTACAATGAGCAGTTCTTC. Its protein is CASSSTLASSYNEQFF.

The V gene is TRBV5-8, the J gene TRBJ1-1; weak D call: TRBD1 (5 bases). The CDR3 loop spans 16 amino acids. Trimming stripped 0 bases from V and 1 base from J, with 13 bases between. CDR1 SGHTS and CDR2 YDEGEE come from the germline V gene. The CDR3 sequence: CASSLGRGGRNTEAFF. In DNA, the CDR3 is TGTGCCAGCAGCTTGGGAAGGGGCGGCAGGAACACTGAAGCTTTCTTT.

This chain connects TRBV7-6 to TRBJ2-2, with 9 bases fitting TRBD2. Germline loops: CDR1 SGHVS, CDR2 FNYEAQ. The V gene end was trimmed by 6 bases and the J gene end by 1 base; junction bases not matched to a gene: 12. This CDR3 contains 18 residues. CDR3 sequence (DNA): TGTGCCAGCAGAGGGCGGGAGGGCCCCTACGTGAACACCGGGGAGCTGTTTTTT. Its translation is CASRGREGPYVNTGELFF.

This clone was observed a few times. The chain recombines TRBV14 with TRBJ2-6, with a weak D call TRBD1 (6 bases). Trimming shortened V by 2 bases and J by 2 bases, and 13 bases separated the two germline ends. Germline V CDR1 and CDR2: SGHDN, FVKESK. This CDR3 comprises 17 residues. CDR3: CASSQTTGQAGANVLTF. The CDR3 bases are TGTGCCAGCAGCCAAACCACGGGACAAGCTGGGGCCAACGTCCTGACTTTC.

CDR3 protein: CASKLSGGGNVLEKAFF. For the CDR3, the DNA is TGTGCCAGCAAGCTCTCGGGGGGGGGCAATGTACTTGAGAAAGCTTTCTTT. The chain has TRBV28 and TRBJ1-1; a weak D match, TRBD1 (6 bases). This CDR3 has 17 amino acids. The germline V gene has CDR1 MDHEN and CDR2 SYDVKM. V gave up 7 bases and J gave up 9 bases, with 30 bases separating them.

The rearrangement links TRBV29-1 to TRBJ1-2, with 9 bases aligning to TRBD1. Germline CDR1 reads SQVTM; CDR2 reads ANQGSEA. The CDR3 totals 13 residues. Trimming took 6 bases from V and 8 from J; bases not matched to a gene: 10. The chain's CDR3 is CSVDRDRAGGYTF. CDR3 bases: TGCAGCGTGGACCGGGACAGGGCGGGAGGCTACACCTTC.

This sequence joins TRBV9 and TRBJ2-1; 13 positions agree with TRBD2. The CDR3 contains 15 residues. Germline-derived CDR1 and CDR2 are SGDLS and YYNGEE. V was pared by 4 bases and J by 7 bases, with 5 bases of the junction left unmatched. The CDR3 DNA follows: TGTGCCAGCAGCTCACAACTAGCGGGGGGGAATGAGCAGTTCTTC. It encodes CASSSQLAGGNEQFF.

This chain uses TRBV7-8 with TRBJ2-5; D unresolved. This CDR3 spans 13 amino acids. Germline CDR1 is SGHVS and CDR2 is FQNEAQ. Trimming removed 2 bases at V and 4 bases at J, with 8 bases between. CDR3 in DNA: TGTGCCAGCAGCTTATTGGGCCCAGAGACCCAGTACTTC. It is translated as CASSLLGPETQYF.

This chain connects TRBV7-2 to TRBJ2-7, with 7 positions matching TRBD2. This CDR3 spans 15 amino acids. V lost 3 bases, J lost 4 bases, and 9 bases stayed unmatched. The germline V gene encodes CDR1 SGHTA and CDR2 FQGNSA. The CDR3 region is CASSLASGQKYEQYF. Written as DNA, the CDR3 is TGTGCCAGCAGCTTGGCTAGCGGTCAAAAATACGAGCAGTACTTC.

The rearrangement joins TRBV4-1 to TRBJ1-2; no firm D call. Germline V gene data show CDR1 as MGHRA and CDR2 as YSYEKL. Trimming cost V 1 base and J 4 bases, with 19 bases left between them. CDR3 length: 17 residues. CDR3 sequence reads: CASSQVFIPRGAYGYTF. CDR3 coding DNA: TGCGCCAGCAGCCAAGTCTTTATTCCCCGAGGAGCCTATGGCTACACCTTC.